One sample yielded the 26 T cell receptor beta chains listed below, sequenced in a study of cytomegalovirus exposure and HLA in healthy donors. The PCR used 60 Vbeta and 13 Jbeta primers. Data came from immunoSEQ multiplex PCR; TCRdb stores just in-frame clones and leaves some out. The sample lists approximately 100,000 clones, around two thirds occurring once. The sample comprised PBMCs. All receptors come from a human donor in good health.

The chain recombines TRBV7-9 with TRBJ2-7; 10 bases map to TRBD2. This CDR3 region has 15 residues. The V gene's germline CDR1 is SEHNR and CDR2 FQNEAQ (reference sequence). With 5 bases clipped from V and 4 bases from J, the junction kept 8 bases outside the gene matches. Written as DNA, the CDR3 is TGTGCCAGCAGCCCGAGGGGGGGACTAGCGTACGAGCAGTACTTC. Translated: CASSPRGGLAYEQYF.

The chain joins TRBV9 to TRBJ2-3, with 8 positions matching TRBD1. CDR1 is SGDLS, CDR2 YYNGEE, per germline. J was trimmed by 1 base and V by 3 bases; bases with no gene match: 7. The CDR3 is 16 amino acids. The CDR3 spells CASSAGTGLGTDTQYF. Here the CDR3 DNA reads TGTGCCAGCAGCGCGGGGACAGGTCTTGGCACAGATACGCAGTATTTT.

This clone has at least ten counts. The chain links TRBV14 to TRBJ1-1; D gene ambiguous. The germline gives CDR1 SGHDN, CDR2 FVKESK. Trimming shortened V by 8 bases and J by 1 base, and 11 bases separated the two germline ends. The CDR3 length is 13 residues. The CDR3 loop is CASGSGQNTEAFF. DNA of the CDR3: TGTGCCAGCGGTAGTGGGCAGAACACTGAAGCTTTCTTT.

The V gene is TRBV4-1, the J gene TRBJ2-5; D perhaps matches TRBD2 (5 bases). The J call may be wrong; the DNA end is better matched by TRBJ2-7. The germline V gene has CDR1 MGHRA and CDR2 YSYEKL. This CDR3 has 13 amino acids. This chain's CDR3 is CASSQGSSYEQYF. The CDR3, as DNA: TGCGCCAGCAGCCAGGGGAGCTCCTACGAGCAGTACTTC.

This chain links TRBV5-1 with TRBJ2-3; 16 bases are shared with TRBD2. Germline V lookup: CDR1 SGHRS, CDR2 YFSETQ. The CDR3 runs 17 residues. Trimming at V came to 5 bases and at J to 5 bases, leaving 8 bases not matched to a gene. The CDR3 DNA reads TGCGCCAGCAGGCCGGGACTAGCGGGAGGGCCGGGAGATACGCAGTATTTT. As protein: CASRPGLAGGPGDTQYF.

V and J are TRBV29-1 and TRBJ2-1; 9 bases align to TRBD2. V was clipped by 1 base and J by 2 bases; unmatched bases: 9. CDR1 and CDR2 from the germline V gene are SQVTM and ANQGSEA. CDR3 length: 17 amino acids. This chain's CDR3 is CSVEGTSDSSAYNEQFF. CDR3 nucleotide sequence: TGCAGCGTTGAAGGGACTAGCGATAGCTCGGCCTACAATGAGCAGTTCTTC.

This clone was seen only a few times. The rearrangement links TRBV27 to TRBJ2-2; D ambiguous. Germline V gene lookup returns CDR1 MNHEY and CDR2 SMNVEV (reference sequence). Trimming took 5 bases from V and 4 from J, leaving 8 bases between them. The CDR3 consists of 13 residues. CDR3 amino acids: CASSPRSTGELFF. The DNA of the CDR3 is TGTGCCAGCAGTCCTAGATCCACCGGGGAGCTGTTTTTT.

The V and J genes are TRBV5-1 and TRBJ2-7, with 12 bases that match TRBD2. Germline CDR1 reads SGHRS; CDR2 reads YFSETQ. This CDR3 is built from 14 residues. V dropped 1 base and J dropped 6; count of bases not matched to a gene: 2. The CDR3 reads CASSLLTSGGEQYF. The CDR3 bases are TGCGCCAGCAGCTTGTTGACTAGCGGGGGCGAGCAGTACTTC.

V usage is TRBV5-1 and J usage is TRBJ2-5; D is possibly TRBD1 (5 bases). This CDR3 is 14 amino acids long. The germline CDR1 and CDR2 sequences are SGHRS and YFSETQ. V lost 4 bases, J lost 7 bases, and 17 bases lay in between. CDR3 protein: CASSDSGQTGTQYF. The CDR3 bases are TGCGCCAGCAGCGATTCCGGGCAAACAGGGACCCAGTACTTC.

In this sample, this clone turned up a few times. CDR3 coding DNA: TGTGCCAGTACGGGAAACTATGGCTACACCTTC. This encodes CASTGNYGYTF. The V and J genes are TRBV19 and TRBJ1-2; D not resolved. V gave up 7 bases and J gave up 2 bases, with 5 bases separating them. The CDR3 runs to 11 residues. Germline V gene sequence: CDR1 LNHDA, CDR2 SQIVND (reference sequence).

The CDR3 loop reads CASSLAGGPSYEQYF. CDR3 nucleotide sequence: TGTGCCAGCAGTTTGGCGGGAGGGCCCTCCTACGAGCAGTACTTC. This rearrangement joins TRBV28 to TRBJ2-7; 9 bases are shared with TRBD2. This CDR3 comprises 15 residues. Germline V lookup: CDR1 MDHEN, CDR2 SYDVKM. V lost 3 bases, J lost 0 bases, and 3 bases stayed unmatched. Together with reference TRBV28 and TRBJ2-7, the CDR3 gives the full variable domain: DVKVTQSSRYLVKRTGEKVFLECVQDMDHENMFWYRQDPGLGLRLIYFSYDVKMKEKGDIPEGYSVSREKKERFSLILESASTNQTSMYLCASSLAGGPSYEQYFGPGTRLTVT.

This clone was seen only a few times. This chain joins TRBV4-1 and TRBJ2-7, with unresolved D. The V end lost 4 bases, the J end lost 6 bases, and 19 bases lay between the germline ends. There are 15 residues in the CDR3. The germline gives CDR1 MGHRA, CDR2 YSYEKL. Here the CDR3 reads CASSLLEHYPPEQYF. CDR3 DNA: TGCGCCAGCAGCCTCCTGGAGCACTACCCCCCCGAGCAGTACTTC.

This clone turned up a few times. This rearrangement joins TRBV27 to TRBJ2-7; 9 bases agree with TRBD2. The CDR3 totals 14 residues. V was clipped by 4 bases and J by 2 bases; unmatched bases: 3. Germline CDR1 reads MNHEY; CDR2 reads SMNVEV (reference sequence). CDR3 DNA sequence: TGTGCCAGCAGTTACCTAGCGGGGCCCTACGAGCAGTACTTC. As protein: CASSYLAGPYEQYF.

This clone was counted once. This chain uses TRBV6-5 with TRBJ1-3; no definite D call. The germline gives CDR1 MNHEY, CDR2 SVGAGI. CDR3 length: 16 amino acids. V was trimmed by 0 bases and J by 0 bases, leaving 9 bases between them. The CDR3 coding sequence is TGTGCCAGCAGTTACTCAGGCCCGGGCTCTGGAAACACCATATATTTT. Translation: CASSYSGPGSGNTIYF.

This clone was seen only a few times. V usage is TRBV19 and J usage is TRBJ1-5; 8 bases align to TRBD1. The CDR3 has 14 residues. In germline, CDR1 is LNHDA, CDR2 SQIVND (reference sequence). Trimming took 4 bases from V and 7 from J; bases not matched to a gene: 6. The CDR3 loop reads CASSRGQVQQPQHF. The DNA for the CDR3 is TGTGCCAGTAGTAGGGGACAGGTTCAACAGCCCCAGCATTTT.

This rearrangement joins TRBV7-3 to TRBJ1-6; D perhaps matches TRBD1 (6 bases). Trimming pared 2 bases from V and 9 bases from J, leaving 14 bases between. The V gene's germline CDR1 is SGHTA and CDR2 FQGTGA. The CDR3 runs 15 residues. The CDR3 nucleotides are TGTGCCAGCAGCTTATTTGGGACAAGTGGTTCACCCCTCCACTTT. This gives the protein CASSLFGTSGSPLHF.

The V and J genes are TRBV29-1 and TRBJ1-3; 9 nucleotides line up with TRBD1. Looked up from germline, CDR1 is SQVTM and CDR2 is ANQGSEA. This CDR3 is built from 14 residues. J was trimmed by 4 bases and V by 8 bases; bases with no gene match: 9. As DNA, the CDR3 is TGCAGCTACTCACAGGGGGCGAAAGGAAACACCATATATTTT. Translating it yields CSYSQGAKGNTIYF.

This rearrangement joins TRBV27 to TRBJ2-3; TRBD2 aligns across 9 bases. Germline values: CDR1 MNHEY, CDR2 SMNVEV (reference sequence). The J segment lost 5 bases and the V segment lost 6 bases, leaving 21 bases of the junction unmatched. This CDR3 spans 19 amino acids. CDR3: CASRQVWLAGYQARDTQYF. The CDR3 DNA follows: TGTGCCAGCAGACAAGTCTGGCTAGCGGGGTACCAAGCTAGAGATACGCAGTATTTT.

The chain links TRBV10-3 to TRBJ2-5; 7 positions match TRBD1. The end of the DNA is better explained by TRBJ2-7, so the J call may be wrong. Germline CDR1 and CDR2: ENHRY and SYGVKD. This CDR3 contains 16 residues. CDR3 in amino acids: CAISQADRAGSYEQYF. For the CDR3, the DNA is TGTGCCATCAGTCAGGCCGACAGGGCCGGTTCCTACGAGCAGTACTTC.

The J gene is TRBJ2-3, the V gene TRBV4-2; 12 bases fit TRBD1. The junction had 4 bases not matched to a gene; V was cut back by 4 bases and J by 2 bases. The CDR3 covers 16 residues. Germline loops: CDR1 LGHNA, CDR2 YNFKEQ. CDR3 nucleotides: TGTGCCAGCAGCCCGGGACAGGGGGCAGTCACAGATACGCAGTATTTT. Its translation: CASSPGQGAVTDTQYF.

The rearrangement uses TRBV2 and TRBJ1-2, with D hard to call. Germline loops: CDR1 SNHLY, CDR2 FYNNEI. This CDR3 region has 12 residues. The V end was cut by 9 bases, the J end by 4 bases, with 12 bases between. The chain's CDR3 is CASTTPGYGYTF. In DNA, the CDR3 is TGTGCCAGTACGACACCCGGCTATGGCTACACCTTC.

The gene calls are TRBV29-1 and TRBJ2-7; D might be TRBD1 (6 bases). Germline CDR1 SQVTM, CDR2 ANQGSEA. Trimming cost V 7 bases and J 3 bases, with 7 bases left between them. This CDR3 spans 10 amino acids. In DNA form, the CDR3 reads TGCAGCGCAGGGGACTACGAGCAGTACTTC. It is translated as CSAGDYEQYF.

CDR3 sequence: CASSSRTGISKGLYEQYF. The CDR3 DNA sequence: TGTGCCAGCAGCAGTAGGACAGGGATTTCAAAGGGGCTCTACGAGCAGTACTTC. J is TRBJ2-7 and V is TRBV7-9, with 8 nucleotides matching TRBD1. The CDR3 sequence is 18 residues long. Germline V lookup: CDR1 SEHNR, CDR2 FQNEAQ (reference sequence). The J segment lost 3 bases and the V segment lost 5 bases, leaving 18 bases of the junction unmatched.

The chain links TRBV5-1 to TRBJ1-1, with TRBD1 as a possible D gene (5 bases). Trimming took 0 bases from V and 4 from J, leaving 10 bases between them. The CDR3 is 14 amino acids. Germline CDR1 reads SGHRS; CDR2 reads YFSETQ. CDR3 sequence reads: CASSLAGGSTEAFF. In nucleotides, the CDR3 is TGCGCCAGCAGCTTGGCCGGGGGGAGCACTGAAGCTTTCTTT.

J is TRBJ2-2 and V is TRBV30, with 7 bases identical to TRBD2. Germline V gene data show CDR1 as GTSNPN and CDR2 as SVGIG (reference sequence). Trimming removed 1 base from V and 5 bases from J; junction bases left unmatched: 7. The CDR3 is 15 amino acids. CDR3 nucleotides: TGTGCCTGGAGTGGCGCAGGACTAGGTACCGGGGAGCTGTTTTTT. The encoded protein is CAWSGAGLGTGELFF. The full variable domain, with the rest looked up from reference TRBV30 and TRBJ2-2, is SQTIHQWPATLVQPVGSPLSLECTVEGTSNPNLYWYRQAAGRGLQLLFYSVGIGQISSEVPQNLSASRPQDRQFILSSKKLLLSDSGFYLCAWSGAGLGTGELFFGEGSRLTVL.

The V gene is TRBV4-3, the J gene TRBJ1-1, with D perhaps TRBD1 (5 bases). This CDR3 is 13 amino acids long. V was trimmed by 0 bases and J by 4 bases, leaving 6 bases between them. Germline-derived CDR1 and CDR2 are LGHNA and YSLEER. CDR3 loop: CASSQDDSTEAFF. CDR3 sequence (DNA): TGCGCCAGCAGCCAAGATGACAGCACTGAAGCTTTCTTT.